This record concerns one T cell receptor beta chain sequence. Its antigen is as yet unknown. This record belongs to a study of monozygotic twins with inflammatory bowel disease. General study points: Treatment differences in immunosuppression may have added variability to the repertoires of patients.

Samples each yielded cDNA through eight separate reactions. For each CDR3 protein, TCRdb gives one entry from its re-call of the 5' RACE reads, without DNA. The sample shows 400,000 or so distinct CDR3 sequences, and 2.4% sits with its ten largest clones. The CDR3 has 15 residues. Germline V lookup: CDR1 DFQATT, CDR2 SNEGSKA (reference sequence). Sequencing was carried out using blood. The rearrangement joins TRBV20-1 to TRBJ2-1; absent DNA, TCRdb's TRBD2 call cannot be checked. The receptor comes from a human donor with ulcerative colitis or Crohn's disease, or a healthy co-twin of an affected twin (not recorded which). The chain's CDR3 is CSATTGTSTYNEQFF.